This entry lists 28 T cell receptor beta chains sequenced from one sample in a study of blood T cell repertoires in COVID-19. Sequencing used immunoSEQ multiplex PCR; TCRdb keeps in-frame clones, though not all of them. The table shows over 250,000 clones, with about four fifths occurring only once. Sequenced sample: PBMCs or T cells enriched from blood (not recorded which). The receptors come from a man between 40 and 49 years old who had been exposed to COVID-19.

The chain recombines TRBV9 with TRBJ2-2; TRBD1 is a possible D gene (5 bases). The CDR3 has 15 residues. Germline CDR1 and CDR2: SGDLS and YYNGEE. V lost 5 bases, J lost 8 bases, and 19 bases lay in between. The CDR3 region is CASSDSYKVHGELFF. The DNA of the CDR3 is TGTGCCAGCAGTGACAGCTACAAGGTGCATGGGGAGCTGTTTTTT.

The chain recombines TRBV19 with TRBJ2-5; 7 positions agree with TRBD2. CDR3 size: 13 residues. Germline V gene lookup returns CDR1 LNHDA and CDR2 SQIVND (reference sequence). The trim removed 5 bases at V and 7 bases at J, leaving 7 bases unmatched. CDR3 DNA sequence: TGTGCCAGTAGTCTCCCCCCGGGAGGGACCCAGTACTTC. It is translated as CASSLPPGGTQYF.

This chain joins TRBV21-1 and TRBJ1-5. TRBV21-1 is described as a pseudogene. There are 17 residues in the CDR3. The DNA for the CDR3 is TGTGCCAGCAGCAAAGCGGGGAGGGGGGGGCTCAATCAGCCCCAGCATTTT. It encodes CASSKAGRGGLNQPQHF.

The chain combines TRBV28 with TRBJ2-1; 8 nucleotides agree with TRBD1. Trimming cost V 8 bases and J 4 bases; bases outside gene matches: 10. Germline V gene sequence: CDR1 MDHEN, CDR2 SYDVKM. The CDR3 contains 15 residues. Here the CDR3 DNA reads TGTGCCAGCTCCCCCGGGACAGGATTTTACAATGAGCAGTTCTTC. Protein sequence: CASSPGTGFYNEQFF.

The chain combines TRBV6-5 with TRBJ1-5, with 9 nucleotides matching TRBD1. This CDR3 is built from 15 residues. Germline-derived CDR1 and CDR2 are MNHEY and SVGAGI. V lost 2 bases to trimming and J lost 5 bases; unmatched junction nucleotides: 4. The CDR3 DNA is TGTGCCAGCAGTTACAACAGGGGGCGCGATCAGCCCCAGCATTTT. Translation gives CASSYNRGRDQPQHF.

This clone has more than one count but fewer than ten. J is TRBJ1-1 and V is TRBV28, with TRBD1 matching over 8 bases. The CDR3 contains 14 residues. Germline V gene lookup returns CDR1 MDHEN and CDR2 SYDVKM. With V trimmed by 2 bases and J by 5 bases, 4 bases remained unmatched. CDR3 amino acids: CASSLTGGGTEAFF. The CDR3 DNA sequence: TGTGCCAGCAGTTTAACAGGGGGTGGTACTGAAGCTTTCTTT.

The J gene is TRBJ1-3, the V gene TRBV7-2; D remains unclear. The germline V gene encodes CDR1 SGHTA and CDR2 FQGNSA. V was cut by 3 bases and J by 3 bases, with 12 bases left in between. The CDR3 totals 15 residues. The CDR3 loop is CASSFWERSGNTIYF. The CDR3, as DNA: TGTGCCAGCAGCTTCTGGGAGAGAAGTGGAAACACCATATATTTT.

V usage is TRBV7-8 and J usage is TRBJ1-1; the match to TRBD1 covers 7 bases. Germline trimming cut 5 bases from V and 5 bases from J; bases unmatched to any gene: 8. The CDR3 is 14 amino acids. The germline CDR1 and CDR2 sequences are SGHVS and FQNEAQ. CDR3 region: CASSPPDRATEAFF. CDR3 bases: TGTGCCAGCAGCCCGCCCGACAGGGCTACTGAAGCTTTCTTT.

This sequence joins TRBV27 and TRBJ2-5; 9 bases map to TRBD2. This CDR3 comprises 15 residues. Germline V CDR1 and CDR2: MNHEY, SMNVEV (reference sequence). The V gene end was trimmed by 0 bases and the J gene end by 5 bases; junction bases not matched to a gene: 4. The CDR3 spells CASSLSVAGDETQYF. Here the CDR3 DNA reads TGTGCCAGCAGTTTATCAGTAGCGGGAGATGAGACCCAGTACTTC.

This clone was picked up a small number of times. V usage is TRBV30 and J usage is TRBJ1-6; 7 bases agree with TRBD1. V lost 1 base to trimming and J lost 8 bases; unmatched junction nucleotides: 2. Germline V CDR1 and CDR2: GTSNPN, SVGIG (reference sequence). The CDR3 is 13 amino acids. The CDR3 reads CAWSGQGDSPLHF. CDR3 bases: TGTGCCTGGAGTGGACAGGGCGATTCACCCCTCCACTTT.

The rearrangement joins TRBV21-1 to TRBJ2-7; the DNA was not compared with TRBD2, the D call given in the table. TRBV21-1 is termed a pseudogene. This CDR3 spans 17 amino acids. CDR3: CASSKDSTSGSLYEQYF. The DNA for the CDR3 is TGTGCCAGCAGCAAAGACTCGACTAGCGGGAGCTTATACGAGCAGTACTTC.

The chain employs TRBV15 and TRBJ2-2, with a tentative D call TRBD2 (5 bases). Germline CDR1 reads LNHNV; CDR2 reads YYDKDF (reference sequence). V gave up 0 bases and J gave up 6 bases, with 8 bases separating them. The CDR3 has 14 residues. The CDR3 spells CATSRDRGPGELFF. The CDR3 DNA follows: TGTGCCACCAGCAGAGATCGGGGTCCCGGGGAGCTGTTTTTT.

The CDR3 coding sequence is TGTGCCAGCTCACCCGCGGGCAAAGCTAACTATGGCTACACCTTC. Encoded protein: CASSPAGKANYGYTF. The chain combines TRBV18 with TRBJ1-2; D remains ambiguous. Germline CDR1 KGHSH, CDR2 LQKENI. CDR3 size: 15 residues. V lost 3 bases and J lost 0, with 11 bases in between. The full variable domain, completed using reference TRBV18 and TRBJ1-2, is NAGVMQNPRHLVRRRGQEARLRCSPMKGHSHVYWYRQLPEEGLKFMVYLQKENIIDESGMPKERFSAEFPKEGPSILRIQQVVRGDSAAYFCASSPAGKANYGYTFGSGTRLTVV.

This clone was counted between two and nine times. This rearrangement joins TRBV28 to TRBJ2-3; 15 nucleotides align to TRBD2. The CDR3 has 17 residues. The junction had 8 bases not matched to a gene; V was cut back by 4 bases and J by 6 bases. Germline-derived CDR1 and CDR2 are MDHEN and SYDVKM. The CDR3 region has the DNA TGTGCCAGCAGTTCCCCGGGACTAGCGGGAGGTCACGATACGCAGTATTTT. Protein sequence: CASSSPGLAGGHDTQYF.

The genes are TRBV6-5 and TRBJ1-4; D unresolved. The CDR3 totals 14 residues. The germline V and J ends were trimmed by 8 bases and 3 bases, with 13 bases remaining between them. From germline, CDR1 is MNHEY and CDR2 SVGAGI. The CDR3 coding sequence is TGTGCCAGCGCTACCGCGGAAGCTAATGAAAAACTGTTTTTT. This gives the protein CASATAEANEKLFF.

The gene calls are TRBV5-1 and TRBJ2-5, with TRBD2 matching over 12 bases. Germline V lookup: CDR1 SGHRS, CDR2 YFSETQ. The CDR3 extends over 16 amino acids. V lost 3 bases and J lost 5; bases outside the gene matches: 8. CDR3 sequence reads: CASSYGLAGLKETQYF. For the CDR3, the DNA is TGCGCCAGCAGCTACGGACTAGCGGGATTGAAGGAGACCCAGTACTTC.

The CDR3 coding sequence is TGTGCCATCAGTGTACTTGACAATGAGCAGTTCTTC. The encoded protein is CAISVLDNEQFF. This rearrangement joins TRBV10-3 to TRBJ2-1; D remains unclear. There are 12 residues in the CDR3. Germline values: CDR1 ENHRY, CDR2 SYGVKD. V gave up 4 bases and J gave up 5 bases, with 6 bases separating them.

This chain uses TRBV3-1 (or the pseudogene TRBV3-2) with TRBJ1-1; D is unresolved. Trimming removed 4 bases at V and 11 bases at J, with 11 bases between. The germline V gene encodes CDR1 LGHDT and CDR2 YNNKEL (reference sequence). The CDR3 has 11 amino acids. The DNA for the CDR3 is TGTGCCAGCAGCCCGGGGTTTGGGGCTTTCTTT. Its translation is CASSPGFGAFF.

The chain has TRBV14 and TRBJ1-2; the match to TRBD1 covers 7 bases. Trimming removed 2 bases from V and 4 bases from J; junction bases left unmatched: 7. The germline V gene has CDR1 SGHDN and CDR2 FVKESK. This CDR3 has 15 residues. This CDR3 is CASSQSRQGIYGYTF. CDR3 DNA: TGTGCCAGCAGCCAATCCCGACAGGGAATCTATGGCTACACCTTC.

This chain uses TRBV30 with TRBJ2-7, with 9 bases fitting TRBD2. The CDR3 extends over 12 amino acids. The germline gives CDR1 GTSNPN, CDR2 SVGIG (reference sequence). V shed 6 bases and J 6 bases; nucleotides not matched to a gene: 6. CDR3 coding DNA: TGTGCCTGTATTAGCGGGAGAGGCGAGCAGTACTTC. Translation: CACISGRGEQYF.

CDR3 residues: CASSQRRDRGSYEQYF. As DNA, the CDR3 is TGCGCCAGCAGCCAACGTCGGGACAGGGGATCCTACGAGCAGTACTTC. The chain links TRBV4-1 to TRBJ2-7; 10 bases line up with TRBD1. The germline CDR1 and CDR2 sequences are MGHRA and YSYEKL. The CDR3 extends over 16 amino acids. V lost 2 bases and J lost 1; bases outside the gene matches: 5.

The chain joins TRBV18 to TRBJ1-6; the D gene is possibly TRBD1 (5 bases). The CDR3 runs to 14 residues. Germline lookup yields CDR1 KGHSH and CDR2 LQKENI. Between the trimmed V and J ends, which lost 6 bases and 17 bases, there was a span of 23 bases. This CDR3 is CASSPGGTGGNFHF. CDR3 coding DNA: TGTGCCAGCTCGCCCGGTGGAACAGGCGGAAACTTCCACTTT.

The V gene is TRBV6-5, the J gene TRBJ2-7, with 8 positions matching TRBD1. CDR3 size: 15 residues. V lost 1 base, J lost 2 bases, and 4 bases stayed unmatched. CDR1 and CDR2 from the germline V gene are MNHEY and SVGAGI. CDR3: CASSYLPTGAYEQYF. DNA for the CDR3: TGTGCCAGCAGTTACTTGCCGACAGGGGCCTACGAGCAGTACTTC.

V and J are TRBV3-1 (or the pseudogene TRBV3-2) and TRBJ2-7, with D unclear. The ends were cut back, 8 bases at V and 4 bases at J, with 15 bases in the middle. The CDR3 is 13 residues long. Germline CDR1 LGHDT, CDR2 YNNKEL (reference sequence). The chain's CDR3 is CASSLRRGYEQYF. CDR3 DNA sequence: TGTGCCAGCTCTTTGCGCCGTGGTTACGAGCAGTACTTC.

In nucleotides, the CDR3 is TGTGCCAGCAGCTTAACCGGCGGGAGCACAGATACGCAGTATTTT. It is translated as CASSLTGGSTDTQYF. The V call is TRBV7-3, the J call TRBJ2-3, with a possible D match to TRBD2 (5 bases). Germline lookup yields CDR1 SGHTA and CDR2 FQGTGA. CDR3 length: 15 amino acids. The V end lost 0 bases, the J end lost 0 bases, and 7 bases lay between the germline ends.

The chain combines TRBV30 with TRBJ1-2; 8 positions agree with TRBD1. With 2 bases clipped from V and 4 bases from J, the junction kept 6 bases outside the gene matches. This CDR3 has 14 amino acids. Germline loops: CDR1 GTSNPN, CDR2 SVGIG (reference sequence). The DNA for the CDR3 is TGTGCCTGGAGTTTGACAGGGGAGGTCTATGGCTACACCTTC. Its translation is CAWSLTGEVYGYTF.

The J gene is TRBJ1-1, the V gene TRBV28, with D possibly matching TRBD1 (5 bases). Germline-derived CDR1 and CDR2 are MDHEN and SYDVKM. The CDR3 extends over 13 amino acids. V lost 8 bases and J lost 7, with 17 bases in between. CDR3 bases: TGTGCCAGCTCGGGGGTGTACCCCTATGAAGCTTTCTTT. It encodes CASSGVYPYEAFF. Full variable domain (missing parts from reference TRBV28 and TRBJ1-1): DVKVTQSSRYLVKRTGEKVFLECVQDMDHENMFWYRQDPGLGLRLIYFSYDVKMKEKGDIPEGYSVSREKKERFSLILESASTNQTSMYLCASSGVYPYEAFFGQGTRLTVV.

CDR3 residues: CSAEVRSNEKLFF. The CDR3 DNA reads TGCAGCGCAGAAGTCAGATCTAATGAAAAACTGTTTTTT. The gene calls are TRBV29-1 and TRBJ1-4; D unresolved. Germline lookup yields CDR1 SQVTM and CDR2 ANQGSEA. The CDR3 runs to 13 residues. V was pared by 7 bases and J by 3 bases, with 12 bases between.